These T cell receptor beta chains were read from a single sample in a study of cytomegalovirus exposure and HLA in healthy donors. TCRdb's table, derived via immunoSEQ multiplex PCR, lists solely in-frame clones and lacks some. This sample yields roughly 120,000 clones, of which around 84% are seen a single time; 1.3% belongs to the top ten. The sequenced sample was PBMCs. The source of these receptors is a woman aged 25 to 45 in good health and CMV-seronegative. Each CDR3 is given with its conserved first and last residue. The D gene is left open where the match is weak. Size tells how often a clone was seen (once, few, many) or the class of an expanded clone, and some rows leave it out.

D gene	V gene	J gene	clone size	CDR3 protein	CDR3 DNA
TRBD1	TRBV30	TRBJ1-5	.	CAWSVRGQGNQPQHF	TGTGCCTGGAGTGTACGGGGACAGGGCAATCAGCCCCAGCATTTT
TRBD1	TRBV5-1	TRBJ1-6	few	CASSLDRGRDSPLHF	TGCGCCAGCAGCTTGGACAGGGGCCGAGATTCACCCCTCCACTTT
.	TRBV28	TRBJ2-7	.	CASTPVPVEQGSYEQYF	TGTGCCAGCACTCCCGTCCCGGTGGAGCAGGGAAGCTACGAGCAGTACTTC
.	TRBV28	TRBJ1-1	.	CASRPNLGGNTEAFF	TGTGCCAGCAGACCGAACTTGGGAGGTAACACTGAAGCTTTCTTT
.	TRBV19	TRBJ1-1	.	CASSIRGGKIFTEAFF	TGTGCCAGTAGTATAAGAGGGGGTAAAATTTTCACTGAAGCTTTCTTT
.	TRBV30	TRBJ2-7	.	CAWSTGEAYEQYF	TGTGCCTGGAGTACAGGGGAGGCCTACGAGCAGTACTTC
.	TRBV2	TRBJ2-7	.	CASSEAHPGGGYEQYF	TGTGCCAGCAGTGAAGCGCATCCCGGGGGAGGTTACGAGCAGTACTTC
.	TRBV18	TRBJ2-5	.	CASSPAGIETQYF	TGTGCCAGCTCACCTGCGGGAATAGAGACCCAGTACTTC
TRBD2	TRBV13	TRBJ2-2	.	CASSMTSGRTGELFF	TGTGCCAGCAGCATGACTAGCGGGAGGACCGGGGAGCTGTTTTTT
.	TRBV6-1	TRBJ1-2	.	CASSEATVANYGYTF	TGTGCCAGCAGTGAAGCGACAGTAGCTAACTATGGCTACACCTTC
.	TRBV29-1	TRBJ2-1	.	CSVISWGREQFF	TGCAGCGTTATTTCTTGGGGGCGCGAGCAGTTCTTC
.	TRBV11-1	TRBJ2-7	.	CASSLEQGNYEQYF	TGTGCCAGCAGCTTAGAACAGGGCAACTACGAGCAGTACTTC
TRBD2	TRBV4-3	TRBJ2-1	.	CASSQGLAFSEQFF	TGCGCCAGCAGCCAAGGACTAGCATTTAGTGAGCAGTTCTTC
.	TRBV25-1	TRBJ2-7	.	CASSDGRGPYEQYF	TGTGCCAGCAGTGACGGGAGGGGGCCCTACGAGCAGTACTTC
TRBD1	TRBV11-3	TRBJ2-5	.	CASSLGQQETQYF	TGTGCCAGCAGCTTGGGACAGCAAGAGACCCAGTACTTC
TRBD2	TRBV27	TRBJ2-7	.	CASSRSGREKYEQYF	TGTGCCAGCAGTCGTAGCGGGAGGGAGAAATACGAGCAGTACTTC
TRBD1	TRBV7-8	TRBJ1-6	.	CASSLGVGGTGYSPLHF	TGTGCCAGCAGCTTAGGGGTCGGCGGGACAGGGTATTCACCCCTCCACTTT
.	TRBV7-9	TRBJ2-7	.	CASSLVVPGSEQYF	TGTGCCAGCAGCCTAGTGGTCCCAGGAAGCGAGCAGTACTTC
TRBD2	TRBV4-2	TRBJ2-5	.	CASSQGTSGGRMETQYF	TGTGCCAGCAGCCAAGGGACTAGCGGGGGGCGGATGGAGACCCAGTACTTC
.	TRBV4-3	TRBJ1-3	.	CASSQDPSRGNTIYF	TGCGCCAGCAGCCAAGATCCCTCGCGGGGAAACACCATATATTTT
.	TRBV10-2	TRBJ2-5	.	CASSERLQGQETQYF	TGCGCCAGCAGTGAACGATTGCAGGGGCAAGAGACCCAGTACTTC
.	TRBV30	TRBJ2-3	.	CAWSFGRRGPGNTQYF	TGTGCCTGGAGTTTTGGGAGGCGGGGCCCGGGGAATACGCAGTATTTT
TRBD1	TRBV2	TRBJ2-1	.	CASSRDRSYNEQFF	TGTGCCAGCAGTAGGGACAGGTCCTACAATGAGCAGTTCTTC
.	TRBV5-1	TRBJ1-4	many	CASREGRGEKLFF	TGCGCCAGCAGAGAGGGGCGGGGGGAAAAACTGTTTTTT
.	TRBV18	TRBJ2-5	.	CASSPTYQETQYF	TGTGCCAGCTCACCTACTTACCAAGAGACCCAGTACTTC
.	TRBV9	TRBJ1-1	few	CASSATQGRDTEAFF	TGTGCCAGCAGCGCGACACAGGGCAGGGACACTGAAGCTTTCTTT
TRBD1	TRBV5-4	TRBJ2-5	.	CASSYRDRVLETQYF	TGTGCCAGCAGCTACCGGGACAGGGTGTTGGAGACCCAGTACTTC
.	TRBV5-1	TRBJ2-1	.	CASSRADSLHNEQFF	TGCGCCAGCAGCAGAGCGGACAGCCTCCACAATGAGCAGTTCTTC
.	TRBV15	TRBJ1-4	few	CATSRGGAGQGSTNEKLFF	TGTGCCACCAGCAGAGGGGGCGCAGGCCAGGGGTCAACTAATGAAAAACTGTTTTTT
.	TRBV5-1	TRBJ1-3	.	CASSPGSSGNTIYF	TGCGCCAGCAGCCCCGGGAGCTCTGGAAACACCATATATTTT
.	TRBV30	TRBJ1-5	.	CAWSGGRNQPQHF	TGTGCCTGGAGTGGGGGCCGGAATCAGCCCCAGCATTTT
.	TRBV4-1	TRBJ1-1	.	CASSHLTQGGEAFF	TGCGCCAGCAGCCATTTGACTCAGGGAGGCGAAGCTTTCTTT
.	TRBV19	TRBJ2-2	.	CASSDRAGTGELFF	TGTGCCAGTAGCGACAGGGCGGGGACCGGGGAGCTGTTTTTT
TRBD1	TRBV6-5	TRBJ2-7	.	CASRRQGGAYEQYF	TGTGCCAGCAGACGACAGGGTGGGGCCTACGAGCAGTACTTC
.	TRBV5-4	TRBJ1-2	.	CASSLPGIWGYTF	TGTGCCAGCAGCTTGCCAGGGATCTGGGGCTACACCTTC
.	TRBV7-8	TRBJ2-7	.	CASSLGVPGESSYEQYF	TGTGCCAGCAGCTTAGGGGTCCCGGGAGAGAGCTCCTACGAGCAGTACTTC
.	TRBV6-6	TRBJ1-3	few	CASSPLVRNSGNTIYF	TGTGCCAGCAGTCCACTCGTCCGAAACTCTGGAAACACCATATATTTT
.	TRBV5-1	TRBJ2-5	.	CASSLVGAGETQYF	TGCGCCAGCAGCTTGGTAGGGGCCGGTGAGACCCAGTACTTC
.	TRBV4-2	TRBJ1-2	.	CASSQEATDRGYTF	TGTGCCAGCAGCCAAGAGGCAACCGATCGTGGCTACACCTTC
.	TRBV7-8	TRBJ1-4	.	CASSHRRDNEKLFF	TGTGCCAGCAGCCACAGACGTGATAATGAAAAACTGTTTTTT
.	TRBV7-2	TRBJ1-1	.	CASRFGKLNTEAFF	TGTGCCAGCAGATTCGGGAAATTGAACACTGAAGCTTTCTTT
.	TRBV6-5	TRBJ1-5	.	CASSYSNGGNQPQHF	TGTGCCAGCAGTTACTCGAACGGGGGAAACCAGCCCCAGCATTTT
.	TRBV15	TRBJ2-5	.	CATRRGGGETQYF	TGTGCCACCAGACGAGGGGGGGGAGAGACCCAGTACTTC
TRBD2	TRBV28	TRBJ2-3	.	CASSWVDFSGRKQYF	TGTGCCAGCAGCTGGGTCGATTTTAGCGGGAGAAAGCAGTATTTT
TRBD1	TRBV5-4	TRBJ2-5	.	CASSLIGVGQGAETQYF	TGTGCCAGCAGCTTGATTGGGGTGGGACAGGGGGCCGAGACCCAGTACTTC
.	TRBV30	TRBJ1-1	.	CAWSRVGAWAFF	TGTGCCTGGAGCAGGGTTGGGGCTTGGGCTTTCTTT
TRBD1	TRBV4-1	TRBJ2-1	.	CASSQAGTASYNEQFF	TGCGCCAGCAGCCAAGCGGGGACAGCCTCCTACAATGAGCAGTTCTTC
TRBD1	TRBV10-3	TRBJ1-2	few	CATKDRAHGYTF	TGTGCCACTAAGGACAGGGCCCATGGCTACACCTTC
.	TRBV18	TRBJ1-1	.	CASSPGQTNTEAFF	TGTGCCAGCTCACCGGGACAAACCAACACTGAAGCTTTCTTT
.	TRBV9	TRBJ2-1	.	CASSKQGAGGNYNEQFF	TGTGCCAGCAGCAAACAGGGGGCGGGGGGAAATTACAATGAGCAGTTCTTC
.	TRBV11-2	TRBJ2-5	.	CASTLGGHQYQETQYF	TGTGCCAGCACCCTAGGGGGACACCAGTACCAAGAGACCCAGTACTTC
.	TRBV18	TRBJ2-7	.	CASSQGQSYEQYF	TGTGCCAGCTCACAAGGACAGTCCTACGAGCAGTACTTC
TRBD1	TRBV7-2	TRBJ1-6	.	CASSPGTGANNSPLHF	TGTGCCAGCAGCCCAGGGACAGGGGCCAATAATTCACCCCTCCACTTT
TRBD1	TRBV10-3	TRBJ1-6	.	CAIGQGASYSPLHF	TGTGCCATCGGACAGGGGGCGAGTTATTCACCCCTCCACTTT
TRBD1	TRBV7-9	TRBJ2-2	.	CASSFWDSIYVENTGELFF	TGTGCCAGCAGCTTCTGGGACAGTATATACGTCGAGAACACCGGGGAGCTGTTTTTT